This TCR beta chain was recorded in a study of long-term antiretroviral therapy in people with HIV. The wider study: First collections came about a decade before the 2015 immediate-ART recommendation. Study conclusions and caveats: Controls had broader CDR3 length ranges than HIV repertoires did.

Sequencing used immunoSEQ v3.0 at survey level. The method was immunoSEQ multiplex PCR; TCRdb's version includes in-frame clones alone and lacks a portion of them. The sample holds about 6,500 clones; approximately 83% are singletons and the top ten take around 2.9%. The CDR3 totals 14 residues. The ends were cut back, 3 bases at V and 7 bases at J, with 13 bases in the middle. Per germline, CDR1 SGHTA and CDR2 FQGNSA. In its sample, this clone was seen once. Its antigen is not known. Cryopreserved PBMC, at roughly 0.85-11 million per sample, were present before DNA extraction. The specimen comprised unsorted PBMCs, sampled 3.7 years after starting antiretroviral therapy. This rearrangement joins TRBV7-2 to TRBJ2-1; D gene uncertain. The source is a woman aged 45-65 years with HIV. The CDR3 DNA sequence: TGTGCCAGCAGCTTGTTTCTGGGGAAGAATGAGCAGTTCTTC. Its protein product is CASSLFLGKNEQFF.